A selection of T cell receptor beta chains follows, all from one sample in a study of T cell repertoires and Cas9 in healthy adults. Clones were read by immunoSEQ multiplex PCR, and TCRdb kept only the in-frame ones, dropping some. Counted here are around 20,000 clones, about 89% occurring once; the ten biggest clones make up 1.5% to 1.8%. Source material: CD4+ effector T cells (CD127+, CD25-, CD137-, CD154-) from PBMCs; culture status not recorded. The receptor source for this set is a human donor in good health. CDR3s include the opening cysteine and the closing phenylalanine or tryptophan. Each record gives: CDR3 length, clone size, D gene, V gene, J gene, CDR3 protein, CDR3 DNA. A D gene is named only where the DNA matches it firmly. The size of a clone is reported for some rows only, either as once, few or many, or as a class for expanded clones.

>15|.|TRBD2|TRBV7-9|TRBJ2-5
CASAGRLAGKETQYF
TGTGCCAGCGCCGGACGACTAGCGGGGAAAGAGACTCAGTACTTC
>13|.|.|TRBV9|TRBJ2-7
CASNRDANYEQYF
TGTGCCAGCAACCGGGACGCCAACTACGAGCAGTACTTC
>18|.|TRBD1|TRBV9|TRBJ2-2
CASSPPAGERGGPGELFF
TGTGCCAGCAGCCCTCCGGCAGGGGAGCGAGGGGGCCCCGGGGAGCTGTTTTTT
>14|.|.|TRBV29-1|TRBJ1-1
CSVQVRAMNTEAFF
TGCAGCGTCCAAGTCAGGGCCATGAACACTGAAGCTTTCTTT
>12|.|.|TRBV28|TRBJ2-1
CAIGTINNEQFF
TGTGCCATCGGGACGATAAACAATGAGCAGTTCTTC
>14|.|.|TRBV10-2|TRBJ1-1
CASSFTGTNTEAFF
TGCGCCAGCAGTTTCACCGGGACGAACACTGAAGCTTTCTTT
>14|.|.|TRBV6-1|TRBJ1-5
CASSRVGSNQPQHF
TGTGCCAGCAGTCGGGTGGGAAGCAATCAGCCCCAGCATTTT
>13|.|.|TRBV28|TRBJ1-4
CASNVPTNEKLFF
TGTGCCAGCAATGTACCAACTAATGAAAAACTGTTTTTT
>13|.|.|TRBV14|TRBJ2-1
CASSQDLAGWEFF
TGTGCCAGCAGCCAAGATCTGGCAGGGTGGGAGTTCTTC
>15|.|TRBD1|TRBV11-2|TRBJ2-7
CASKAGTGGSYEQYF
TGTGCCAGCAAAGCCGGGACAGGGGGTAGCTACGAGCAGTACTTC
>13|.|.|TRBV28|TRBJ1-6
CASSPARGSPLHF
TGTGCCAGCAGTCCTGCCCGAGGTTCACCCCTCCACTTT
>15|once|TRBD1|TRBV5-4|TRBJ2-1
CASSLQQGAHNEQFF
TGTGCCAGCAGCTTGCAACAGGGGGCCCACAATGAGCAGTTCTTC
>17|.|.|TRBV4-1|TRBJ1-2
CASSQDSVTGLNYGYTF
TGCGCCAGCAGCCAAGACAGTGTCACGGGCCTTAACTATGGCTACACCTTC
>15|.|.|TRBV11-3|TRBJ2-2
CASSLEGSEEGELFF
TGTGCCAGCAGCTTAGAGGGAAGCGAGGAAGGGGAGCTGTTTTTT
>15|.|TRBD2|TRBV2|TRBJ2-1
CASRLPSGGLNEQFF
TGTGCCAGCAGGCTACCTAGCGGGGGGTTAAATGAGCAGTTCTTC
>12|once|.|TRBV5-8|TRBJ2-3
CASSQDQKTQYF
TGTGCCAGCAGCCAGGACCAGAAGACGCAGTATTTT
>15|.|.|TRBV25-1|TRBJ1-1
CASSELSTENTEAFF
TGTGCCAGCAGTGAGCTATCTACGGAGAACACTGAAGCTTTCTTT
>11|.|.|TRBV10-1|TRBJ2-1
CASSGAGKQFF
TGCGCCAGCAGTGGAGCCGGAAAGCAGTTCTTC
>16|.|.|TRBV5-4|TRBJ2-1
CASSPEASALYNEQFF
TGTGCCAGCAGCCCCGAGGCCTCAGCTTTGTACAATGAGCAGTTCTTC
>13|.|.|TRBV7-2|TRBJ2-5
CASSPSRDETQYF
TGTGCCAGCAGCCCGTCCAGGGACGAGACCCAGTACTTC
>15|.|.|TRBV6-5|TRBJ1-2
CASSYSTGVSYGYTF
TGTGCCAGCAGTTACTCGACTGGGGTGAGCTATGGCTACACCTTC
>15|.|.|TRBV7-2|TRBJ2-5
CASSLQTRTQETQYF
TGTGCCAGCAGCTTACAGACCCGGACACAAGAGACCCAGTACTTC
>14|.|TRBD1|TRBV18|TRBJ1-1
CTSSPGTGGAEAFF
TGTACCAGCTCACCAGGGACAGGGGGAGCTGAAGCTTTCTTT
>18|.|TRBD1|TRBV5-1|TRBJ2-2
CASSLRDSYLEGTGELFF
TGCGCCAGCAGCCTCCGGGACAGCTACTTGGAAGGCACCGGGGAGCTGTTTTTT
>16|.|.|TRBV28|TRBJ1-2
CASSLIQALANYGYTF
TGTGCCAGCAGTTTAATCCAGGCCCTAGCTAACTATGGCTACACCTTC
>16|.|.|TRBV1|TRBJ1-1
CTSSQRGRGYCTEAFF
TGCACCAGCAGCCAACGGGGACGGGGGTATTGCACTGAAGCTTTCTTT
>14|.|.|TRBV5-6|TRBJ1-2
CASSLPGPFYGYTF
TGTGCCAGCAGCCTTCCGGGACCCTTCTATGGCTACACCTTC
>11|.|.|TRBV28|TRBJ1-1
CASSSETEAFF
TGTGCCAGCAGTTCCGAGACTGAAGCTTTCTTT
>18|.|.|TRBV18|TRBJ2-2
CASSPPAKGGIGTGELFF
TGTGCCAGCTCACCACCTGCAAAGGGCGGGATAGGCACCGGGGAGCTGTTTTTT
>16|once|TRBD1|TRBV28|TRBJ1-5
CASSQLTGYSNQPQHF
TGTGCCAGCAGTCAATTGACAGGGTATAGCAATCAGCCCCAGCATTTT
>14|.|.|TRBV9|TRBJ2-3
CASSVGLDTDTQYF
TGTGCCAGCAGCGTAGGACTAGACACAGATACGCAGTATTTT
>14|.|.|TRBV10-3|TRBJ1-1
CAISEREGGTEAFF
TGTGCCATCAGTGAGCGGGAAGGTGGCACTGAAGCTTTCTTT
>15|.|.|TRBV6-5|TRBJ1-4
CASSYRDPTNEKLFF
TGTGCCAGCAGTTATAGAGACCCAACTAATGAAAAACTGTTTTTT
>15|.|.|TRBV7-8|TRBJ2-1
CASSLQTTNYNEQFF
TGTGCCAGCAGCTTACAGACTACCAATTACAATGAGCAGTTCTTC
>15|.|.|TRBV7-6|TRBJ2-1
CASSSSPGSYNEQFF
TGTGCCAGCAGCTCCAGCCCGGGATCCTACAATGAGCAGTTCTTC
>14|.|TRBD1|TRBV2|TRBJ2-5
CASSQTGGEETQYF
TGTGCCAGCAGTCAGACAGGGGGAGAAGAGACCCAGTACTTC
>15|.|TRBD1|TRBV19|TRBJ2-7
CASSIGDREAYEQYF
TGTGCCAGTAGTATAGGGGACAGGGAGGCTTACGAGCAGTACTTC
>13|.|.|TRBV6-5|TRBJ1-2
CASSYSGGWGYTF
TGTGCCAGCAGTTACTCGGGGGGTTGGGGCTACACCTTC
>16|.|.|TRBV11-2|TRBJ2-5
CASSLGTSRSQETQYF
TGTGCCAGCAGCTTAGGAACTAGCCGTTCCCAAGAGACCCAGTACTTC
>17|.|TRBD2|TRBV7-6|TRBJ2-1
CASSTPASGGTANEQFF
TGTGCCAGCAGTACCCCGGCTAGCGGGGGGACAGCTAATGAGCAGTTCTTC
>14|.|TRBD1|TRBV6-5|TRBJ1-4
CASKPTGPNEKLFF
TGTGCCAGCAAACCGACAGGGCCTAATGAAAAACTGTTTTTT
>16|.|.|TRBV19|TRBJ2-2
CASSIRAGHSGGELFF
TGTGCCAGTAGTATAAGAGCGGGTCATTCTGGCGGGGAGCTGTTTTTT